The text below deals with one T cell receptor beta chain. This entry comes from a study of blood T cell repertoires in COVID-19. The wider study: The origin of the acute and convalescent COVID-19 samples was the United States, Italy and Spain. Nucleic acid was either cDNA or gDNA, and it came from T cells, B-cell-depleted T cells, or PBMCs.

In the source study's methods: Reference gene primer amplification in the assay estimated nucleated cell counts. Sequenced by immunoSEQ multiplex PCR; TCRdb stores in-frame clones only, minus some. V and J calls and clone size come straight from that table; D and trimming were deduced from the DNA. Seen here are under 300,000 clones, roughly 89% observed once, and the top ten hold approximately 5%. Per germline, CDR1 SGHNT and CDR2 YYREEE (reference sequence). V was clipped by 4 bases and J by 4 bases; unmatched bases: 8. This CDR3 is built from 15 residues. The sequenced material came from peripheral blood. The gene calls are TRBV5-4 and TRBJ1-3, with 7 bases identical to TRBD1. The sequence derives from a woman aged 40 to 50 who had recovered from COVID-19. CDR3: CASSLQGVKGNTIYF. The CDR3 DNA follows: TGTGCCAGCAGCCTCCAGGGGGTGAAAGGAAACACCATATATTTT. Together with reference TRBV5-4 and TRBJ1-3, the CDR3 gives the full variable domain: ETGVTQSPTHLIKTRGQQVTLRCSSQSGHNTVSWYQQALGQGPQFIFQYYREEENGRGNFPPRFSGLQFPNYSSELNVNALELDDSALYLCASSLQGVKGNTIYFGEGSWLTVV.